Following are 2 T cell receptor beta chains from one sample sequenced in a study of T cells after yellow fever vaccination. TCRdb reprocessed the 5' RACE reads via MiXCR and lists one record per CDR3 protein. This sample has 300,000 or so distinct CDR3 sequences, with 7% to 10% found just once. Sequenced material: PBMCs, taken roughly 47 days after the first yellow fever vaccination. The source of these receptors is a man aged 18 to 35 who received the YFV17D yellow fever vaccine.

The genes are TRBV7-9 and TRBJ1-2, with TRBD1 as a possible D gene (5 bases). With 5 bases removed from V and 2 bases from J, the gap between germline ends came to 12 bases. The CDR3 loop spans 14 amino acids. Germline-derived CDR1 and CDR2 are SEHNR and FQNEAQ (reference sequence). The CDR3 nucleotides are TGTGCCAGCAGCCCCACTGGGGGAAACTATGGCTACACCTTC. It is translated as CASSPTGGNYGYTF.

This clonotype was seen ten or more times. The chain recombines TRBV20-1 with TRBJ2-1; D is unclear. The CDR3 is made up of 13 amino acids. V lost 3 bases and J 4 bases, leaving 10 bases between the germline ends. Germline CDR1 reads DFQATT; CDR2 reads SNEGSKA (reference sequence). CDR3 sequence (DNA): TGCAGTGCTAGCCACTCAGCATACAATGAGCAGTTCTTC. Protein: CSASHSAYNEQFF.